This TCR beta chain was profiled in a study of regulatory T cells in long-lasting Graves disease. iRepertoire HTBI primers and Arm-PCR of CDR3 regions built TCR beta libraries. Under the authors' procedure: Detected in the samples were about 58 TRBV and about 15 TRBJ segments. TCRdb recomputed calls from the multiplex PCR reads with MiXCR, one row per CDR3 protein. TCRdb, not the authors, supplied the V and J calls. This sample carries 600,000 to 650,000 distinct CDR3 sequences, 16% of them seen once, and the ten largest clones take around 18%. The time point: newly diagnosed GD, antithyroid drugs for less than 3 months. PBMC-extracted RNA yielded the TCR library. The germline V gene encodes CDR1 MDHEN and CDR2 SYDVKM. V was trimmed by 8 bases and J by 11 bases, leaving 28 bases between them. CDR3 size: 16 residues. The sample was also reused in another study, on T cells in Graves' hyperthyroidism and ophthalmopathy. That study reports: Disease duration under 2 months; hyperthyroidism patients were aged 18 to 65.

Sequences were derived from peripheral blood mononuclear cells (PBMCs), sampled at new diagnosis, from a patient treated with antithyroid drugs. The chain uses TRBV28 and TRBJ2-1, with D tentatively TRBD2 (7 bases). The receptor was isolated from a woman in her thirties with Graves disease. The CDR3 loop reads CASLRGGRANLYKQFF. The CDR3 nucleotides are TGTGCCAGCCTTCGAGGGGGGAGGGCCAATCTCTATAAGCAGTTCTTC. Complete variable domain (other parts from reference TRBV28 and TRBJ2-1): DVKVTQSSRYLVKRTGEKVFLECVQDMDHENMFWYRQDPGLGLRLIYFSYDVKMKEKGDIPEGYSVSREKKERFSLILESASTNQTSMYLCASLRGGRANLYKQFFGPGTRLTVL.